This passage covers 29 T cell receptor beta chains from one sample sequenced in a study of CD8+ T cells in alopecia areata. Extraction of RNA preceded its reverse transcription into cDNA, which served as the sequencing template. Measured with immunoSEQ multiplex PCR; TCRdb has only the in-frame clones, and not every one. This sample yields around 13,000 clones, of which approximately 67% are seen a single time; roughly 7% belongs to the top ten. Treatment given: oral pan-JAK inhibitor, 5-10 mg twice daily. Punch biopsies of lesional scalp, plus peripheral blood, were taken from alopecia areata patients. Sequenced material: skin, taken at week 4, from a patient treated with tofacitinib. These receptors were collected from a human donor with alopecia areata.

The chain recombines TRBV5-1 with TRBJ2-1; 9 bases fit TRBD2. Germline CDR1 SGHRS, CDR2 YFSETQ. The CDR3 consists of 15 residues. J was trimmed by 8 bases and V by 4 bases; bases with no gene match: 10. CDR3 loop: CASSLRGGAWDEQFF. In DNA form, the CDR3 reads TGCGCCAGCAGCCTCCGCGGGGGGGCCTGGGATGAGCAGTTCTTC. Variable domain in full (rest from reference TRBV5-1 and TRBJ2-1): KAGVTQTPRYLIKTRGQQVTLSCSPISGHRSVSWYQQTPGQGLQFLFEYFSETQRNKGNFPGRFSGRQFSNSRSEMNVSTLELGDSALYLCASSLRGGAWDEQFFGPGTRLTVL.

This clone has only one observation. This sequence joins TRBV5-6 and TRBJ2-1, with D possibly TRBD2 on 5 matching bases. This CDR3 comprises 16 residues. Germline CDR1 reads SGHDT; CDR2 reads YYEEEE. The V gene lost 4 bases and the J gene lost 2 bases, with 16 bases spanning the gap. The CDR3 here is CASSVEVVSAYNEQFF. CDR3 DNA sequence: TGTGCCAGCAGCGTGGAGGTAGTAAGCGCCTACAATGAGCAGTTCTTC.

This chain connects TRBV7-2 to TRBJ2-1, with 8 bases that match TRBD2. V gave up 5 bases and J gave up 9 bases; unmatched junction bases: 12. The CDR3 runs 15 residues. Germline V gives CDR1 SGHTA, CDR2 FQGNSA. The CDR3 loop is CASSLTGGRWIEQFF. As DNA, the CDR3 is TGTGCCAGCAGCCTTACGGGGGGGCGTTGGATTGAGCAGTTCTTC. Variable domain in full (rest from reference TRBV7-2 and TRBJ2-1): GAGVSQSPSNKVTEKGKDVELRCDPISGHTALYWYRQSLGQGLEFLIYFQGNSAPDKSGLPSDRFSAERTGGSVSTLTIQRTQQEDSAVYLCASSLTGGRWIEQFFGPGTRLTVL.

The chain combines TRBV6-6 with TRBJ2-3; maybe TRBD2 (6 bases). The CDR3 contains 14 residues. Germline lookup yields CDR1 MNHNY and CDR2 SVGAGI (reference sequence). Trimming cost V 6 bases and J 4 bases, with 14 bases left between them. DNA for the CDR3: TGTGCCAGCAGGACGGGACTTCTTTCAGATACGCAGTATTTT. Translated, it gives CASRTGLLSDTQYF.

This clone has just one count. The chain links TRBV7-9 to TRBJ1-2; TRBD1 aligns across 9 bases. CDR3 size: 19 residues. The germline gives CDR1 SEHNR, CDR2 FQNEAQ (reference sequence). The V gene end was trimmed by 1 base and the J gene end by 3 bases; junction bases not matched to a gene: 15. This chain's CDR3 is CASSLDMGWGQGMDYGYTF. The CDR3 DNA reads as TGTGCCAGCAGCTTAGACATGGGCTGGGGACAGGGAATGGACTATGGCTACACCTTC.

This clone was seen a few times. V and J are TRBV6-5 and TRBJ2-1; 9 bases map to TRBD2. Germline lookup yields CDR1 MNHEY and CDR2 SVGAGI. There are 14 residues in the CDR3. With V trimmed by 2 bases and J by 9 bases, 5 bases remained unmatched. The CDR3 loop is CASSYILAGFEQFF. CDR3 bases: TGTGCCAGCAGTTACATCCTAGCGGGGTTTGAGCAGTTCTTC.

This clone came up once. V gene TRBV5-4 combines with J gene TRBJ1-1, with 8 bases that match TRBD1. The ends lost 4 bases at V and 1 base at J; junction bases unmatched: 3. The CDR3 spans 14 residues. Germline assignment: CDR1 SGHNT and CDR2 YYREEE (reference sequence). The CDR3 is CASSEDRENTEAFF. CDR3 in DNA: TGTGCCAGCAGCGAGGACAGGGAGAACACTGAAGCTTTCTTT.

This clone was counted only a few times. The chain employs TRBV6-6 and TRBJ1-1; D is ambiguous. CDR1 is MNHNY and CDR2 is SVGAGI in the germline V gene (reference sequence). CDR3 length: 14 amino acids. Trimming shortened V by 2 bases and J by 1 base, and 8 bases separated the two germline ends. This CDR3 reads CASSYRGKNTEAFF. DNA of the CDR3: TGTGCCAGCAGTTACAGAGGGAAGAACACTGAAGCTTTCTTT.

This clone was counted a few times. This rearrangement joins TRBV6-6 to TRBJ1-1; no firm D call. In germline, CDR1 is MNHNY, CDR2 SVGAGI (reference sequence). Deletions cut 5 bases from V and 0 bases from J, with 13 bases between. The CDR3 has 15 residues. This CDR3 reads CASSRADLMNTEAFF. The DNA for the CDR3 is TGTGCCAGCAGTCGCGCAGACCTCATGAACACTGAAGCTTTCTTT.

CDR3 amino acids: CASSSDRGPLMNTEAFF. In DNA, the CDR3 is TGTGCCAGCAGCTCCGACAGGGGCCCTTTGATGAACACTGAAGCTTTCTTT. This rearrangement joins TRBV7-8 to TRBJ1-1; TRBD1 matches at 8 bases. The germline gives CDR1 SGHVS, CDR2 FQNEAQ. Losses at the gene ends were 4 bases for V and 0 bases for J; bases not matched to a gene: 10. The length of the CDR3 is 17 residues.

This chain uses TRBV5-6 with TRBJ1-2; D might be TRBD1 (6 bases). The CDR3 is 13 amino acids. Germline CDR1 SGHDT, CDR2 YYEEEE. V was clipped by 7 bases and J by 9 bases, with 19 bases between them. As DNA, the CDR3 is TGTGCCAGCCACCCTCTGGGGGCTATTAGCTACACCTTC. It encodes CASHPLGAISYTF.

V usage is TRBV27 and J usage is TRBJ1-4; D possibly corresponds to TRBD1 (6 bases). The CDR3 has 14 residues. Trimming left V 7 bases short and J 10 bases short, with 19 bases between. Looked up from germline, CDR1 is MNHEY and CDR2 is SMNVEV (reference sequence). CDR3 coding DNA: TGTGCCAGCACCCCCAGGGGAGGGCGGGGAAAACTGTTTTTT. It codes for CASTPRGGRGKLFF.

The V gene is TRBV4-3, the J gene TRBJ1-2; the D is unclear. CDR3 length: 13 amino acids. Per germline, CDR1 LGHNA and CDR2 YSLEER. Deletions cut 0 bases from V and 5 bases from J, with 7 bases between. The CDR3 spells CASSQDQRYGYTF. The CDR3 nucleotides read TGCGCCAGCAGCCAAGATCAACGATATGGCTACACCTTC.

This clone was counted once. J is TRBJ1-2 and V is TRBV6-5, with D unresolved. V lost 0 bases to trimming and J lost 2 bases, with 7 bases between them. The CDR3 extends over 14 amino acids. Germline V CDR1 and CDR2: MNHEY, SVGAGI. For the CDR3, the DNA is TGTGCCAGCAGTTACTCGTGGCAGAACTATGGCTACACCTTC. Residues: CASSYSWQNYGYTF.

The rearrangement joins TRBV6-6 to TRBJ1-1; 7 nucleotides agree with TRBD1. CDR3 length equals 15 residues. Germline V gene sequence: CDR1 MNHNY, CDR2 SVGAGI (reference sequence). After removal of 1 base from V and 1 base from J, the junction contained 3 bases not matched to a gene. CDR3 loop: CASSYWGQPNTEAFF. In nucleotides, the CDR3 is TGTGCCAGCAGTTACTGGGGACAGCCGAACACTGAAGCTTTCTTT.

This chain joins TRBV5-5 and TRBJ2-7, with no clear D. The germline CDR1 and CDR2 sequences are SGHKS and YYEKEE (reference sequence). CDR3 size: 12 residues. V lost 0 bases and J 4 bases, leaving 5 bases between the germline ends. DNA for the CDR3: TGTGCCAGCAGCTTGGGCTTTTACGAGCAGTACTTC. It encodes CASSLGFYEQYF.

The V and J genes are TRBV6-1 and TRBJ2-5, with 10 bases matching TRBD2. From germline, CDR1 is MNHNS and CDR2 SASEGT. Trimming removed 6 bases from V and 5 bases from J; junction bases left unmatched: 6. CDR3 length equals 14 residues. The CDR3 protein is CASSSGLATETQYF. Written as DNA, the CDR3 is TGTGCCAGCAGCTCGGGACTAGCGACGGAGACCCAGTACTTC.

This clone was picked up a small number of times. This chain connects TRBV4-1 to TRBJ2-3; no firm D call. Trimming removed 1 base at V and 2 bases at J, with 13 bases between. Germline V CDR1 and CDR2: MGHRA, YSYEKL. This CDR3 is 16 amino acids long. CDR3 bases: TGCGCCAGCAGCCAAGTAAATCTGGTCGTCACAGATACGCAGTATTTT. This gives the protein CASSQVNLVVTDTQYF.

This chain uses TRBV19 with TRBJ2-1; TRBD2 agrees at 10 bases. The J segment lost 8 bases and the V segment lost 5 bases, leaving 9 bases of the junction unmatched. Germline CDR1 reads LNHDA; CDR2 reads SQIVND (reference sequence). CDR3 length equals 15 residues. In DNA, the CDR3 is TGTGCCAGTAGTGCATCCGGGACTAGCGCCGATGAGCAGTTCTTC. It translates to CASSASGTSADEQFF.

V usage is TRBV6-5 and J usage is TRBJ1-5, with 9 bases that match TRBD1. The CDR3 has 16 amino acids. Germline values: CDR1 MNHEY, CDR2 SVGAGI. V shed 0 bases, J shed 6 bases, and the junction held 6 bases outside the gene matches. CDR3 in amino acids: CASSYSGTGYGQPQHF. DNA of the CDR3: TGTGCCAGCAGTTACTCGGGGACAGGGTACGGTCAGCCCCAGCATTTT.

The chain combines TRBV10-2 with TRBJ2-7; TRBD1 matches at 12 bases. The CDR3 is 15 residues long. After removal of 2 bases from V and 9 bases from J, the junction contained 8 bases not matched to a gene. CDR1 and CDR2 (germline): WSHSY, SAAADI. CDR3 in DNA: TGCGCCAGCAGTGAGCCGGGACAGGGGGCGCAAGGGCAGTACTTC. This encodes CASSEPGQGAQGQYF.

In its sample, this clone was seen a few times. The chain has TRBV4-3 and TRBJ2-2, with D uncertain. The CDR3 length is 13 residues. The V and J ends lost 1 base and 7 bases respectively, with 7 bases between them. Looked up from germline, CDR1 is LGHNA and CDR2 is YSLEER. CDR3 sequence: CASSQAPFGELFF. For the CDR3, the DNA is TGCGCCAGCAGCCAAGCCCCTTTCGGGGAGCTGTTTTTT.

The rearrangement links TRBV11-2 to TRBJ1-1; no clear D gene. CDR1 is SGHAT and CDR2 is FQNNGV in the germline V gene. The CDR3 runs to 15 residues. V was shortened by 2 bases and J by 0 bases, with 10 bases between the two germline ends. The CDR3 loop is CASSLHSNMNTEAFF. The CDR3 bases are TGTGCCAGCAGCTTACACAGTAACATGAACACTGAAGCTTTCTTT.

As regards this clone: A junction end diverges from the germline sequence, so it may reflect a read error. Within the sample, other DNA sequences also encode this same CDR3. The chain uses TRBV4-1 and TRBJ2-5; 12 positions match TRBD2. Germline CDR1 MGHRA, CDR2 YSYEKL. The CDR3 contains 15 residues. The CDR3 bases are TGCGCCAGTAGCCAACCAGGACTAGCGGGGGAGACCCAGTACTTC. Translation: CASSQPGLAGETQYF.

Sample share makes this clone medium-sized (0.01 to 0.1%). The chain carries TRBV5-1 and TRBJ2-3; 13 bases align to TRBD2. This CDR3 region has 18 residues. The V gene's germline CDR1 is SGHRS and CDR2 YFSETQ. Trimming took 0 bases from V and 6 from J; bases not matched to a gene: 10. The CDR3 spells CASSLALTSGGAWDTQYF. CDR3 in DNA: TGCGCCAGCAGCTTGGCCCTAACTAGCGGGGGGGCATGGGATACGCAGTATTTT.

The count of this clone is one. The V call is TRBV7-3, the J call TRBJ1-1; no clear D. This CDR3 spans 13 amino acids. Per germline, CDR1 SGHTA and CDR2 FQGTGA. V lost 6 bases and J lost 1, with 9 bases in between. CDR3 region: CASSPDGNTEAFF. In DNA form, the CDR3 reads TGTGCCAGCAGTCCGGACGGGAACACTGAAGCTTTCTTT.

The chain carries TRBV5-8 and TRBJ2-5, with 14 bases lining up with TRBD2. The CDR3 loop spans 16 amino acids. V lost 4 bases to trimming and J lost 5 bases; unmatched junction nucleotides: 7. Germline loops: CDR1 SGHTS, CDR2 YDEGEE. This CDR3 reads CASSQMTSGGEETQYF. In nucleotides, the CDR3 is TGTGCCAGCAGCCAAATGACTAGCGGGGGGGAGGAGACCCAGTACTTC. The complete variable domain, with remaining parts taken from reference TRBV5-8 and TRBJ2-5, reads EAGVTQSPTHLIKTRGQQATLRCSPISGHTSVYWYQQALGLGLQFLLWYDEGEERNRGNFPPRFSGRQFPNYSSELNVNALELEDSALYLCASSQMTSGGEETQYFGPGTRLLVL.

The genes are TRBV6-5 and TRBJ1-2, with 8 bases matching TRBD1. Germline V gives CDR1 MNHEY, CDR2 SVGAGI. Trimming took 5 bases from V and 0 from J; bases not matched to a gene: 2. The CDR3 sequence is 14 residues long. The CDR3 DNA reads TGTGCCAGCAGTCCGACAGGGGCTAACTATGGCTACACCTTC. Protein sequence: CASSPTGANYGYTF.

V gene TRBV18 combines with J gene TRBJ2-5, with D perhaps matching TRBD2 (5 bases). The V and J ends lost 6 bases and 1 base respectively, with 12 bases between them. This CDR3 is 14 amino acids long. Germline lookup yields CDR1 KGHSH and CDR2 LQKENI. The chain's CDR3 is CASSRLGVQETQYF. DNA of the CDR3: TGTGCCAGCTCCCGCTTGGGAGTCCAAGAGACCCAGTACTTC.